This T cell receptor beta chain was documented in a study of shared T cell receptors in the human thymus. The table came from immunoSEQ multiplex PCR; TCRdb's copy has only in-frame clones and leaves some out. Counted here are under 450,000 clones, around 95% occurring once; the ten biggest clones make up roughly 0.021%. CDR3 length: 13 residues. The V end lost 5 bases, the J end lost 2 bases, and 10 bases lay between the germline ends. Germline values: CDR1 SGHVS, CDR2 FNYEAQ. V and J are TRBV7-6 and TRBJ2-7; no reliable D call. Sequencing was done on a sample of thymocytes. The clonotype was recovered from a human donor. This CDR3 reads CASSHGPAYEQYF. The CDR3 DNA is TGTGCCAGCAGCCACGGGCCGGCCTACGAGCAGTACTTC.